Listed below are T cell receptor beta chains from one sample, sequenced in a study of cytomegalovirus exposure and HLA in healthy donors. TCRdb's table, derived via immunoSEQ multiplex PCR, lists solely in-frame clones and lacks some. This table has 130,000 or so clones, approximately 82% appearing once. Material: PBMCs. These receptors all stem from a woman between 18 and 29 years old in good health and CMV-seropositive. Both conserved end residues are part of each CDR3. The D gene is left open where the match is weak. Clone size is stated in some rows and not others, as once, few, many or a class when expanded.

cdr3_aa: CASSGTDRGGSEAFF
cdr3_nt: TGTGCCAGCAGTGGGACGGACAGGGGGGGATCTGAAGCTTTCTTT
v_call: TRBV25-1
d_call: TRBD1
j_call: TRBJ1-1
clone_size: .

cdr3_aa: CASSPPVAVNTGELFF
cdr3_nt: TGTGCCAGCTCACCACCGGTGGCGGTTAACACCGGGGAGCTGTTTTTT
v_call: TRBV18
d_call: .
j_call: TRBJ2-2
clone_size: .

cdr3_aa: CATEDRGRTYEQYF
cdr3_nt: TGTGCCACCGAAGACAGGGGAAGGACCTACGAGCAGTACTTC
v_call: TRBV19
d_call: TRBD1
j_call: TRBJ2-7
clone_size: .

cdr3_aa: CASSLTVGQGSTDTQYF
cdr3_nt: TGTGCCAGCAGCTTAACCGTTGGACAGGGGAGTACAGATACGCAGTATTTT
v_call: TRBV5-4
d_call: TRBD1
j_call: TRBJ2-3
clone_size: .

cdr3_aa: CASSNQGGDTQYF
cdr3_nt: TGTGCCAGCAGCAACCAGGGAGGAGATACGCAGTATTTT
v_call: TRBV7-2
d_call: .
j_call: TRBJ2-3
clone_size: .

cdr3_aa: CASTHNTGELFF
cdr3_nt: TGTGCCAGCACCCATAACACCGGGGAGCTGTTTTTT
v_call: TRBV6-5
d_call: .
j_call: TRBJ2-2
clone_size: .

cdr3_aa: CASSLLTGTSGEAFF
cdr3_nt: TGTGCCAGCAGCTTGCTGACAGGGACATCAGGTGAAGCTTTCTTT
v_call: TRBV7-9
d_call: TRBD1
j_call: TRBJ1-1
clone_size: .

cdr3_aa: CASSLASGSYNEQFF
cdr3_nt: TGTGCCAGCAGTTTAGCGAGCGGATCCTACAATGAGCAGTTCTTC
v_call: TRBV27
d_call: .
j_call: TRBJ2-1
clone_size: .

cdr3_aa: CASSPLASFRELFF
cdr3_nt: TGTGCCAGCTCACCTTTGGCTAGCTTCCGGGAGCTGTTTTTT
v_call: TRBV18
d_call: .
j_call: TRBJ2-2
clone_size: .

cdr3_aa: CASSDEVTAANYGYTF
cdr3_nt: TGTGCCAGCAGTGATGAGGTCACGGCAGCGAACTATGGCTACACCTTC
v_call: TRBV2
d_call: .
j_call: TRBJ1-2
clone_size: .

cdr3_aa: CASSMEGTGGSSPLHF
cdr3_nt: TGTGCCAGCAGCATGGAAGGGACAGGGGGCTCTTCACCCCTCCACTTT
v_call: TRBV5-4
d_call: TRBD1
j_call: TRBJ1-6
clone_size: .

cdr3_aa: CAWSRTLGAQHF
cdr3_nt: TGTGCCTGGAGCAGGACTCTTGGAGCCCAGCATTTT
v_call: TRBV30
d_call: .
j_call: TRBJ1-5
clone_size: .

cdr3_aa: CATSRVREWGGSNSPLHF
cdr3_nt: TGTGCCACCAGCAGAGTTCGTGAATGGGGGGGGTCTAATTCACCCCTCCACTTT
v_call: TRBV15
d_call: .
j_call: TRBJ1-6
clone_size: few

cdr3_aa: CASSQSGGPTDTQYF
cdr3_nt: TGTGCCAGCAGCCAAAGCGGGGGGCCCACAGATACGCAGTATTTT
v_call: TRBV7-3
d_call: TRBD2
j_call: TRBJ2-3
clone_size: .

cdr3_aa: CASSQRFGGGYTF
cdr3_nt: TGCGCCAGCAGCCAAAGGTTCGGCGGCGGCTACACCTTC
v_call: TRBV4-1
d_call: .
j_call: TRBJ1-2
clone_size: .

cdr3_aa: CASSFLMAGGFSNTGELFF
cdr3_nt: TGTGCAAGCAGCTTTCTCATGGCGGGGGGCTTCTCGAACACCGGGGAGCTGTTTTTT
v_call: TRBV7-2
d_call: TRBD2
j_call: TRBJ2-2
clone_size: .

cdr3_aa: CASSRGTGENQPQHF
cdr3_nt: TGCGCCAGCAGCCGCGGGACAGGGGAGAATCAGCCCCAGCATTTT
v_call: TRBV4-1
d_call: TRBD1
j_call: TRBJ1-5
clone_size: .

cdr3_aa: CASSYSYGPANEQFF
cdr3_nt: TGTGCCAGCAGTTACTCCTATGGTCCCGCCAATGAGCAGTTCTTC
v_call: TRBV6-5
d_call: .
j_call: TRBJ2-1
clone_size: once

cdr3_aa: CASSKRTPPPNQPQHF
cdr3_nt: TGTGCCAGCAGCAAGCGGACACCTCCTCCCAATCAGCCCCAGCATTTT
v_call: TRBV21-1
d_call: .
j_call: TRBJ1-5
clone_size: .

cdr3_aa: CASSLAGGRPDTQYF
cdr3_nt: TGTGCCAGCAGCTTAGCGGGGGGGCGACCAGATACGCAGTATTTT
v_call: TRBV7-6
d_call: .
j_call: TRBJ2-3
clone_size: .

cdr3_aa: CASSQEGQGVGSPLHF
cdr3_nt: TGCGCCAGCAGCCAAGAGGGACAGGGGGTGGGTTCACCCCTCCACTTT
v_call: TRBV4-1
d_call: TRBD1
j_call: TRBJ1-6
clone_size: .

cdr3_aa: CASSVSITGGKAFF
cdr3_nt: TGTGCCAGCAGTGTATCAATCACCGGGGGGAAAGCTTTCTTT
v_call: TRBV6-1
d_call: .
j_call: TRBJ1-1
clone_size: .

cdr3_aa: CASLNGGDTEAFF
cdr3_nt: TGTGCCAGCCTCAACGGGGGAGACACTGAAGCTTTCTTT
v_call: TRBV28
d_call: .
j_call: TRBJ1-1
clone_size: .

cdr3_aa: CASSVGGGGAGGEQFF
cdr3_nt: TGTGCCAGCAGCGTAGGGGGCGGGGGGGCGGGGGGTGAGCAGTTCTTC
v_call: TRBV9
d_call: TRBD2
j_call: TRBJ2-1
clone_size: .

cdr3_aa: CASSERGGYNEQFF
cdr3_nt: TGCGCCAGCAGTGAAAGGGGGGGCTACAATGAGCAGTTCTTC
v_call: TRBV10-2
d_call: .
j_call: TRBJ2-1
clone_size: .

cdr3_aa: CASSQDERAMNTEAFF
cdr3_nt: TGTGCCAGCAGCCAAGATGAGCGGGCCATGAACACTGAAGCTTTCTTT
v_call: TRBV4-2
d_call: .
j_call: TRBJ1-1
clone_size: once

cdr3_aa: CASSSPTSGATDTQYF
cdr3_nt: TGTGCCAGCAGCTCCCCGACTAGCGGGGCTACAGATACGCAGTATTTT
v_call: TRBV7-9
d_call: TRBD2
j_call: TRBJ2-3
clone_size: .

cdr3_aa: CASSYPTGRATEAFF
cdr3_nt: TGTGCCAGCAGTTACCCGACAGGGCGGGCCACTGAAGCTTTCTTT
v_call: TRBV6-5
d_call: TRBD1
j_call: TRBJ1-1
clone_size: .

cdr3_aa: CASSRRQGENYGYTF
cdr3_nt: TGTGCCAGCAGCCGCCGACAGGGCGAGAACTATGGCTACACCTTC
v_call: TRBV7-9
d_call: TRBD1
j_call: TRBJ1-2
clone_size: once

cdr3_aa: CASSLPGALGETQYF
cdr3_nt: TGTGCCAGCAGCTTACCTGGGGCCTTGGGGGAGACCCAGTACTTC
v_call: TRBV7-2
d_call: .
j_call: TRBJ2-5
clone_size: .

cdr3_aa: CASSLIGGTLHF
cdr3_nt: TGTGCCAGCAGCCTAATAGGGGGCACCCTCCACTTT
v_call: TRBV28
d_call: TRBD1
j_call: TRBJ1-6
clone_size: once

cdr3_aa: CASSAHSGYNEQFF
cdr3_nt: TGTGCCAGCAGCGCACATAGCGGCTACAATGAGCAGTTCTTC
v_call: TRBV9
d_call: .
j_call: TRBJ2-1
clone_size: .

cdr3_aa: CASSEYRGTDTQYF
cdr3_nt: TGTGCCAGCAGTGAGTACAGGGGCACAGATACGCAGTATTTT
v_call: TRBV2
d_call: .
j_call: TRBJ2-3
clone_size: .

cdr3_aa: CASSEGGTVRYGYTF
cdr3_nt: TGTGCCAGCAGTGAAGGCGGGACAGTTCGCTATGGCTACACCTTC
v_call: TRBV6-1
d_call: TRBD1
j_call: TRBJ1-2
clone_size: .

cdr3_aa: CASSFRRRGEKLFF
cdr3_nt: TGTGCCAGCAGTTTTAGGAGGAGAGGGGAAAAACTGTTTTTT
v_call: TRBV7-2
d_call: .
j_call: TRBJ1-4
clone_size: .

cdr3_aa: CASSQFGGTGGDEQFF
cdr3_nt: TGTGCCAGCAGCCAGTTTGGAGGTACAGGGGGCGATGAGCAGTTCTTC
v_call: TRBV14
d_call: TRBD1
j_call: TRBJ2-1
clone_size: once

cdr3_aa: CSVEGLTGGAETQYF
cdr3_nt: TGCAGCGTTGAAGGCCTGACAGGGGGCGCAGAGACCCAGTACTTC
v_call: TRBV29-1
d_call: TRBD1
j_call: TRBJ2-5
clone_size: few

cdr3_aa: CASTNTDTQYF
cdr3_nt: TGTGCCAGTACTAACACAGATACGCAGTATTTT
v_call: TRBV19
d_call: .
j_call: TRBJ2-3
clone_size: .

cdr3_aa: CAIRSGGTGNEQFF
cdr3_nt: TGTGCCATCAGAAGCGGGGGGACGGGCAATGAGCAGTTCTTC
v_call: TRBV10-3
d_call: TRBD2
j_call: TRBJ2-1
clone_size: .

cdr3_aa: CASSITTSGLNEQFF
cdr3_nt: TGTGCCAGTAGTATTACCACTAGCGGGCTCAATGAGCAGTTCTTC
v_call: TRBV19
d_call: TRBD2
j_call: TRBJ2-1
clone_size: .

cdr3_aa: CASSLVLAGDQETQYF
cdr3_nt: TGTGCCAGCAGCTTAGTTCTAGCGGGGGACCAAGAGACCCAGTACTTC
v_call: TRBV7-9
d_call: TRBD2
j_call: TRBJ2-5
clone_size: .

cdr3_aa: CSTLKGANYGYTF
cdr3_nt: TGCAGCACTCTCAAGGGGGCCAACTATGGCTACACCTTC
v_call: TRBV29-1
d_call: TRBD1
j_call: TRBJ1-2
clone_size: .

cdr3_aa: CASSVAGGKFSEQFF
cdr3_nt: TGTGCCAGCAGTGTTGCGGGGGGGAAGTTTAGTGAGCAGTTCTTC
v_call: TRBV6-1
d_call: TRBD2
j_call: TRBJ2-1
clone_size: .

cdr3_aa: CSSSLSGGTNYGYTF
cdr3_nt: TGTTCCAGCAGCTTATCAGGAGGGACGAACTATGGCTACACCTTC
v_call: TRBV7-9
d_call: .
j_call: TRBJ1-2
clone_size: .

cdr3_aa: CAWSVGGSGELFF
cdr3_nt: TGTGCCTGGAGTGTAGGGGGCAGCGGGGAGCTGTTTTTT
v_call: TRBV30
d_call: TRBD1
j_call: TRBJ2-2
clone_size: .

cdr3_aa: CASSDSDQGDTYGYTF
cdr3_nt: TGTGCCAGCAGTGACTCGGATCAGGGGGATACCTATGGCTACACCTTC
v_call: TRBV6-4
d_call: TRBD1
j_call: TRBJ1-2
clone_size: .

cdr3_aa: CASSPGGGKDPGELFF
cdr3_nt: TGTGCCAGCAGCCCCGGGGGGGGAAAGGATCCCGGGGAGCTGTTTTTT
v_call: TRBV28
d_call: TRBD2
j_call: TRBJ2-2
clone_size: .

cdr3_aa: CASSPPDSFNYGYTF
cdr3_nt: TGTGCCAGCAGTCCCCCGGACAGTTTTAACTATGGCTACACCTTC
v_call: TRBV6-5
d_call: .
j_call: TRBJ1-2
clone_size: .

cdr3_aa: CASSWTSGGANEQFF
cdr3_nt: TGTGCCAGCAGTTGGACTAGCGGGGGGGCGAATGAGCAGTTCTTC
v_call: TRBV6-5
d_call: TRBD2
j_call: TRBJ2-1
clone_size: .

cdr3_aa: CASSIAVDLTEETQYF
cdr3_nt: TGTGCCAGTAGTATAGCTGTCGATCTTACGGAAGAGACCCAGTACTTC
v_call: TRBV19
d_call: .
j_call: TRBJ2-5
clone_size: .

cdr3_aa: CSVVLGSGNTIYF
cdr3_nt: TGCAGCGTTGTCTTGGGGAGCGGAAACACCATATATTTT
v_call: TRBV29-1
d_call: .
j_call: TRBJ1-3
clone_size: .

cdr3_aa: CASSASFTGELFF
cdr3_nt: TGCGCCAGCAGTGCTTCCTTTACCGGGGAGCTGTTTTTT
v_call: TRBV10-1
d_call: .
j_call: TRBJ2-2
clone_size: .